The 24 T cell receptor beta chains below were found in one sample sequenced in a study of blood T cells in healthy people across ages (dated by TCRdb to between 2014 and 2017). Library creation used 5' RACE. For sequencing, an Illumina HiSeq 2500 was employed. The second PCR ran for roughly 7 to 12 cycles and used a J-beta primer mix along with a sample-barcoded 5' primer. The public reads were quality trimmed at Q25 with fastp and then assembled into clones with MiXCR by TCRdb, keeping productive beta chains. Each record represents a unique CDR3 protein, reported with the most common genes and DNA among its rows. The sample records fewer than 1.5 million distinct CDR3 sequences, 35% to 45% of which are singletons. The leading ten clones occupy 6.5% to 10% of the sample. Sequenced: blood. The receptors originated from a woman younger than 30 in good health.

In DNA form, the CDR3 reads TGTGCCAGCAGCCTGAGGACAGCCCTAAGTGCTTATTTGAACACTGAAGCTTTCTTT. It encodes CASSLRTALSAYLNTEAFF. The V gene is TRBV7-9, the J gene TRBJ1-1, with TRBD1 as a possible D gene (6 bases). The CDR3 length is 19 residues. The germline gives CDR1 SEHNR, CDR2 FQNEAQ (reference sequence). V was pared by 5 bases and J by 0 bases, with 25 bases between.

This clonotype was recorded many times. The chain carries TRBV27 and TRBJ1-2; the match to TRBD1 covers 7 bases. The germline CDR1 and CDR2 sequences are MNHEY and SMNVEV (reference sequence). The CDR3 runs to 15 residues. J was trimmed by 2 bases and V by 7 bases; bases with no gene match: 10. The CDR3 sequence is CASTPGGGLNYGYTF. In DNA, the CDR3 is TGTGCCAGCACCCCAGGAGGGGGCCTAAACTATGGCTACACCTTC.

Only a few counts were recorded for this clonotype. The V and J genes are TRBV12-3 or TRBV12-4 and TRBJ2-7, with 13 bases that match TRBD2. Trimming removed 1 base from V and 0 bases from J; junction bases left unmatched: 6. There are 18 residues in the CDR3. The CDR3 region has the DNA TGTGCCAGCAGTTTAGATGCTCGACTAGCGGGAGGCTCCTACGAGCAGTACTTC. The encoded protein is CASSLDARLAGGSYEQYF.

The rearrangement uses TRBV18 and TRBJ1-2; possible D gene TRBD1, 5 bases. Germline CDR1 is KGHSH and CDR2 is LQKENI. V dropped 8 bases and J dropped 9 bases, with 19 bases sitting between them. This CDR3 contains 13 residues. CDR3 loop: CASAPQQGESYTF. The CDR3 region has the DNA TGTGCCAGCGCTCCACAACAAGGGGAGAGCTACACCTTC. Full variable domain (rest looked up from reference TRBV18 and TRBJ1-2): NAGVMQNPRHLVRRRGQEARLRCSPMKGHSHVYWYRQLPEEGLKFMVYLQKENIIDESGMPKERFSAEFPKEGPSILRIQQVVRGDSAAYFCASAPQQGESYTFGSGTRLTVV.

This clonotype was counted only a few times. This chain joins TRBV2 and TRBJ2-5; D unclear. CDR3 length: 12 residues. CDR1 and CDR2 from the germline V gene are SNHLY and FYNNEI. V was clipped by 7 bases and J by 7 bases, with 13 bases between them. The CDR3, as DNA: TGTGCCAGCACCGGCATCCATGGGACCCAGTACTTC. Translation gives CASTGIHGTQYF.

This clonotype was seen just once. The chain is built from TRBV9 and TRBJ2-5; TRBD2 might be the D (6 bases). Germline V gene data show CDR1 as SGDLS and CDR2 as YYNGEE. The CDR3 is 16 residues long. V was clipped by 0 bases and J by 8 bases, with 20 bases between them. The CDR3 loop is CASSVGPRGASGTQYF. The CDR3 DNA reads TGTGCCAGCAGCGTAGGGCCCCGCGGGGCTTCTGGTACCCAGTACTTC.

The V and J genes are TRBV9 and TRBJ2-4; D gene unclear. The CDR3 consists of 14 residues. Germline CDR1 and CDR2: SGDLS and YYNGEE. Trimming took 0 bases from V and 13 from J, leaving 17 bases between them. CDR3 bases: TGTGCCAGCAGCGTAGGTGGTAGCTTGGAAGAGCAGTACTTC. Translating gives CASSVGGSLEEQYF.

This rearrangement joins TRBV7-9 to TRBJ2-1; D not certain. The CDR3 totals 12 residues. Germline V gene data show CDR1 as SEHNR and CDR2 as FQNEAQ (reference sequence). V lost 5 bases and J lost 12, with 14 bases in between. CDR3 sequence reads: CASSPVVGWQFF. DNA of the CDR3: TGTGCCAGCAGCCCGGTTGTAGGATGGCAGTTCTTC.

In its sample, this clonotype was seen a few times. The chain links TRBV6-5 to TRBJ2-7; perhaps TRBD2 as D (6 bases). Germline V gene sequence: CDR1 MNHEY, CDR2 SVGAGI. The CDR3 is 12 residues long. V gave up 7 bases and J gave up 3 bases, with 10 bases separating them. The CDR3 spells CASMRGNYEQYF. The CDR3 DNA sequence: TGTGCCAGCATGCGGGGCAACTACGAGCAGTACTTC.

This clonotype has a count of ten or more. The chain has TRBV6-9 and TRBJ1-2; D gene ambiguous. The CDR3 spans 10 residues. Trimming removed 8 bases at V and 12 bases at J, with 13 bases between. Per the germline V gene, CDR1 is MNHGY and CDR2 is SVAAGI. CDR3 amino acids: CASELQDHTF. The CDR3 DNA follows: TGTGCCAGCGAGTTGCAGGATCACACCTTC.

This clonotype was observed a few times. This chain's CDR3 is CASSVYQGREQFF. DNA for the CDR3: TGTGCCAGCAGCGTATACCAGGGGCGGGAGCAGTTCTTC. This chain uses TRBV7-8 with TRBJ2-1, with D maybe TRBD1 (6 bases). Germline V gene data show CDR1 as SGHVS and CDR2 as FQNEAQ. V shed 5 bases and J shed 10 bases, with 15 bases lying between them. The CDR3 covers 13 residues.

Points on this clonotype: The conserved phenylalanine or tryptophan normally closing the CDR3 is absent here, so this likely arose from a read error. The chain uses TRBV6-5 and TRBJ1-2; tentatively, D is TRBD1 (5 bases). Trimming took 2 bases from V and 7 from J, leaving 5 bases between them. CDR3 length: 11 amino acids. The germline CDR1 and CDR2 sequences are MNHEY and SVGAGI. The CDR3 sequence: CASSYRGGYTS. In DNA form, the CDR3 reads TGTGCCAGCAGTTACAGGGGTGGCTACACCTCC.

The chain uses TRBV4-1 and TRBJ2-1; TRBD1 is a possible D gene (5 bases). V lost 3 bases to trimming and J lost 7 bases, with 16 bases between them. Looked up from germline, CDR1 is MGHRA and CDR2 is YSYEKL. The CDR3 is 15 amino acids. CDR3 bases: TGCGCCAGCAGCCACCGAGTGGGGCCTGGGAATGAGCAGTTCTTC. This translates into CASSHRVGPGNEQFF.

The CDR3 protein is CASSKDRKTGNEQFF. CDR3 DNA: TGTGCCAGCAGCAAGGACAGGAAAACTGGGAATGAGCAGTTCTTC. This sequence joins TRBV9 and TRBJ2-1, with 7 bases matching TRBD1. The J segment lost 7 bases and the V segment lost 4 bases, leaving 11 bases of the junction unmatched. This CDR3 comprises 15 residues. Germline V gene sequence: CDR1 SGDLS, CDR2 YYNGEE.

This rearrangement joins TRBV20-1 to TRBJ1-1; D remains ambiguous. V was pared by 4 bases and J by 12 bases, with 24 bases between. CDR1 and CDR2 (germline): DFQATT, SNEGSKA (reference sequence). CDR3 length: 14 residues. The CDR3 loop reads CSAKPEIAPGGTFF. The CDR3 nucleotides read TGCAGTGCTAAACCGGAGATTGCTCCTGGAGGGACTTTCTTT.

As to this clonotype: One junction end does not reproduce the germline sequence, and a read error may be involved. The chain is built from TRBV7-2 and TRBJ1-1, with a tentative D call TRBD1 (6 bases). Germline CDR1 SGHTA, CDR2 FQGNSA. The CDR3 covers 17 residues. CDR3 sequence reads: CASTPFSGGRVKTEAFF. The CDR3 DNA sequence: TGTGCCAGCACCCCTTTTAGTGGGGGCAGGGTGAAGACTGAAGCTTTCTTT.

The rearrangement uses TRBV28 and TRBJ2-5; 8 bases are shared with TRBD1. CDR3 length: 16 amino acids. Per germline, CDR1 MDHEN and CDR2 SYDVKM. V was pared by 5 bases and J by 2 bases, with 10 bases of the junction left unmatched. CDR3 in DNA: TGTGCCAGCAGTCCTCGACAGGGGTCGGGGCAAGAGACCCAGTACTTC. Protein product: CASSPRQGSGQETQYF.

This clonotype was seen only a few times. The genes are TRBV30 and TRBJ1-1; a possible D gene is TRBD1 (5 bases). Germline-derived CDR1 and CDR2 are GTSNPN and SVGIG (reference sequence). The V and J ends lost 8 bases and 1 base respectively, with 11 bases between them. The CDR3 is 12 residues long. The CDR3 DNA reads TGTGCCGGAGGGACTGCGAACACTGAAGCTTTCTTT. Its protein product is CAGGTANTEAFF. Together with reference TRBV30 and TRBJ1-1, the CDR3 gives the full variable domain: SQTIHQWPATLVQPVGSPLSLECTVEGTSNPNLYWYRQAAGRGLQLLFYSVGIGQISSEVPQNLSASRPQDRQFILSSKKLLLSDSGFYLCAGGTANTEAFFGQGTRLTVV.

This clonotype has more than one count but fewer than ten. The chain has TRBV4-1 and TRBJ2-2; D could derive from TRBD1 or TRBD2 (5 bases each). The V gene lost 1 base and the J gene lost 5 bases, with 14 bases spanning the gap. Germline loops: CDR1 MGHRA, CDR2 YSYEKL. This CDR3 has 16 residues. As DNA, the CDR3 is TGCGCCAGCAGCCAAGTCGGGGACGTGGTGACCGGGGAGCTGTTTTTT. This sequence encodes CASSQVGDVVTGELFF.

This clonotype was seen only a few times. This chain links TRBV20-1 with TRBJ2-7; a possible D gene is TRBD1 (5 bases). V lost 4 bases and J 7 bases, leaving 20 bases between the germline ends. Looked up from germline, CDR1 is DFQATT and CDR2 is SNEGSKA (reference sequence). The length of the CDR3 is 14 residues. The CDR3 sequence is CSAIRANRTREQYF. CDR3 in DNA: TGCAGTGCTATAAGGGCCAACAGGACGAGGGAGCAGTACTTC.

The V gene is TRBV3-1, the J gene TRBJ2-3; 10 bases agree with TRBD2. Germline V gene sequence: CDR1 LGHDT, CDR2 YNNKEL (reference sequence). The junction had 1 base not matched to a gene; V was cut back by 1 base and J by 3 bases. CDR3 size: 15 residues. CDR3 loop: CASSQGGLATDTQYF. The CDR3 DNA reads as TGTGCCAGCAGCCAAGGGGGACTAGCGACAGATACGCAGTATTTT.

In this sample, this clonotype turned up a few times. This chain connects TRBV5-5 to TRBJ2-4; D not resolved. The J call is uncertain, as TRBJ2-7 better fits the DNA end. The CDR3 contains 13 residues. The germline gives CDR1 SGHKS, CDR2 YYEKEE (reference sequence). This CDR3 is CASSHAHLYEQYF. CDR3 nucleotides: TGTGCCAGCAGCCACGCTCACCTTTACGAGCAGTACTTC.

This clonotype was observed a few times. The V call is TRBV5-1, the J call TRBJ2-1; 10 bases are shared with TRBD2. The V gene end was trimmed by 0 bases and the J gene end by 7 bases; junction bases not matched to a gene: 4. The CDR3 is 15 residues long. Germline CDR1 reads SGHRS; CDR2 reads YFSETQ. The CDR3 loop is CASSLGTSGMNEQFF. The DNA for the CDR3 is TGCGCCAGCAGCTTGGGCACTAGCGGGATGAATGAGCAGTTCTTC.

The gene calls are TRBV3-1 and TRBJ2-5, with 8 positions matching TRBD2. The CDR3 has 16 amino acids. V lost 0 bases, J lost 11 bases, and 14 bases stayed unmatched. Germline-derived CDR1 and CDR2 are LGHDT and YNNKEL (reference sequence). The CDR3 DNA follows: TGTGCCAGCAGCCAAGAAAATCGGGCGGGAGGTCGGGAGCAGTACTTC. The encoded protein is CASSQENRAGGREQYF.